The rows below give T cell receptor beta chains drawn from one sample of a study of control samples from healthy donors and cancer patients. Profiling relied on immunoSEQ multiplex PCR, and the TCRdb table lists in-frame clones only, not all of them. Counted here are approximately 140,000 clones, approximately 91% occurring once; the ten biggest clones make up 8.7%. Sequencing was done on a sample of blood. The receptors were gathered from a woman under 40 in good health. Both conserved end residues are part of each CDR3. D genes are given only for firm matches. The size of a clone is reported for some rows only, either as once, few or many, or as a class for expanded clones.

abundance	j_gene	v_gene	d_gene	len	CDR3nt	CDR3aa
NA	TRBJ1-2	TRBV21-1	NA	11	TGTGCCAGCAGCCCGGCCTATGGCTACACCTTC	CASSPAYGYTF
NA	TRBJ2-5	TRBV5-6	NA	15	TGTGCCAGCACCCCTGGCAGGGGAGGTTCGGAGACCCAGTACTTC	CASTPGRGGSETQYF
NA	TRBJ2-1	TRBV7-9	TRBD2	15	TGTGCCAGCAGCTTAGTTGGCGGGAGGGGCAATGAGCAGTTCTTC	CASSLVGGRGNEQFF
NA	TRBJ2-1	TRBV6-5	TRBD2	15	TGTGCCAGCAGTTCCTTAGCGGGAGGGCCGGAAGAGCAGTTCTTC	CASSSLAGGPEEQFF
NA	TRBJ1-5	TRBV7-9	NA	17	TGTGCCAGCAGCTTAGGGGCGAACCGGGACAACAATCAGCCCCAGCATTTT	CASSLGANRDNNQPQHF
NA	TRBJ2-7	TRBV6-5	NA	14	TGTGCCAGTAGCTCGGGGGGGACAGTGTACGAGCAGTACTTC	CASSSGGTVYEQYF
NA	TRBJ1-5	TRBV18	NA	15	TGTGCCAGCTCACCTGGGGTGGCTAGCAATCAGCCCCAGCATTTT	CASSPGVASNQPQHF
NA	TRBJ2-1	TRBV4-1	TRBD1	19	TGCGCCAGCAGCCAAGACCCCGGGACAGCGTACCCCTCCTACAATGAGCAGTTCTTC	CASSQDPGTAYPSYNEQFF
NA	TRBJ2-7	TRBV2	TRBD2	13	TGTGCCAGAAGGACTAGCGGTACCTACGAGCAGTACTTC	CARRTSGTYEQYF
NA	TRBJ2-1	TRBV9	TRBD2	18	TGTGCCAGCAGCCCACGGACTAGCGGGAGGGCTTCCTACAATGAGCAGTTCTTC	CASSPRTSGRASYNEQFF
NA	TRBJ1-5	TRBV14	TRBD1	16	TGTGCCAGCAGCCAGAGGGGACAGAAGGGCAATCAGCCCCAGCATTTT	CASSQRGQKGNQPQHF
NA	TRBJ2-1	TRBV18	TRBD1	14	TGTGCCAGCTCACCATTGAGACAGGGTAATGAGCAGTTCTTC	CASSPLRQGNEQFF
NA	TRBJ2-3	TRBV28	NA	14	TGTGCCAGCAGTCAGTCGGGGGACACAGATACGCAGTATTTT	CASSQSGDTDTQYF
few	TRBJ2-1	TRBV30	NA	11	TGTGCCTGGAGTCCAAGGCATGACCGGTTCTTC	CAWSPRHDRFF
NA	TRBJ1-2	TRBV19	TRBD1	13	TGTGCCAGTAGTGTGACAGGGGAGACTGGCTACACCTTC	CASSVTGETGYTF
NA	TRBJ1-5	TRBV5-4	NA	16	TGTGCCAGCAGCTTGGATCCAGGGGTGTCCAATCAGCCCCAGCATTTT	CASSLDPGVSNQPQHF
NA	TRBJ2-2	TRBV13	NA	15	TGTGCCAGCAGCTTAGAGGTCGCGAACACCGGGGAGCTGTTTTTT	CASSLEVANTGELFF
NA	TRBJ1-1	TRBV10-2	NA	13	TGCGCCAGCGCGGAGGGAGGGAACACTGAAGCTTTCTTT	CASAEGGNTEAFF
NA	TRBJ2-5	TRBV30	TRBD1	15	TGTGCCTGGAGTACAGGACAGGGGGGGCCAGAGACCCAGTACTTC	CAWSTGQGGPETQYF
NA	TRBJ1-4	TRBV19	TRBD1	15	TGTGCCAGTAGTATAACCAAAGGGGGCGCGGAAAAACTGTTTTTT	CASSITKGGAEKLFF
NA	TRBJ1-2	TRBV3-1/TRBV3-2	NA	16	TGTGCCAGCAGCCAGGGCTGGGACGCGGAATTCTATGGCTACACCTTC	CASSQGWDAEFYGYTF
NA	TRBJ1-6	TRBV30	NA	14	TGTGCCTGGAGTTCCGGACAGTTAAATTCACCCCTCCACTTT	CAWSSGQLNSPLHF
NA	TRBJ1-2	TRBV3-1/TRBV3-2	NA	15	TGTGCCAGCAGCCAAGGTGCTGGTTTCCGGGATGGCTACACCTTC	CASSQGAGFRDGYTF
NA	TRBJ1-3	TRBV28	NA	14	TGTGCCAGCAGTTCCGAAACGGAGGGAAACACCATATATTTT	CASSSETEGNTIYF
once	TRBJ1-5	TRBV19	NA	13	TGTGCCAGTAGGGCGCCGGGGTACCAGCCCCAGCATTTT	CASRAPGYQPQHF
NA	TRBJ1-1	TRBV7-9	NA	15	TGTGCCAGCAGCTTTGCCAGGGGTGGAAGCACTGAAGCTTTCTTT	CASSFARGGSTEAFF
once	TRBJ1-2	TRBV14	TRBD1	12	TGTGCCAGCAGCCCGGACAGGGCTGGCTACACCTTC	CASSPDRAGYTF
NA	TRBJ1-2	TRBV2	NA	16	TGTGCCAGCAGTGAAATAAGGGGCATTGGTAACTATGGCTACACCTTC	CASSEIRGIGNYGYTF
NA	TRBJ1-3	TRBV5-1	TRBD1	15	TGCGCCAGCAGCGGAGGACAGGGGGCGTTGGACACCATATATTTT	CASSGGQGALDTIYF
NA	TRBJ1-1	TRBV30	NA	13	TGTGCCTGGAGTGTGTCCGTGGGGGCTGAAGCTTTCTTT	CAWSVSVGAEAFF
NA	TRBJ2-3	TRBV5-4	TRBD2	16	TGTGCCAGCAGCTTGGGACTAGCGGGAGCCACAGATACGCAGTATTTT	CASSLGLAGATDTQYF
NA	TRBJ2-5	TRBV5-1	NA	15	TGCGCCAGCAGCTTGGAGGGGACAAATCAAGAGACCCAGTACTTC	CASSLEGTNQETQYF
NA	TRBJ2-6	TRBV7-8	NA	15	TGTGCCAGCACACAGGATCGGTCTGGGGCCAACGTCCTGACTTTC	CASTQDRSGANVLTF
NA	TRBJ2-1	TRBV5-1	TRBD2	16	TGCGCCAGCAGCGCGGGGACTAGCGGAGCCTACAATGAGCAGTTCTTC	CASSAGTSGAYNEQFF
NA	TRBJ2-1	TRBV5-4	NA	14	TGTGCCAGCAGCTTGGTTGTTAGTCAAAGTGAGCAGTTCTTC	CASSLVVSQSEQFF
NA	TRBJ2-7	TRBV5-4	TRBD2	14	TGTGCCAGCAGCTTGGGAGCGGGAGGCTACGAGCAGTACTTC	CASSLGAGGYEQYF
NA	TRBJ1-4	TRBV10-3	NA	15	TGTGCCATCGCGAAGGAGGCAGCAACTAATGAAAAACTGTTTTTT	CAIAKEAATNEKLFF
NA	TRBJ1-6	TRBV7-2	NA	13	TGTGCCAGCAGCTTAGACAAGAATTCACCCCTCCACTTT	CASSLDKNSPLHF